A selection of T cell receptor beta chains follows, all from one sample in a study of cytomegalovirus exposure and HLA in healthy donors. Generated by immunoSEQ multiplex PCR, the TCRdb table keeps only in-frame clones and is missing some. Among some 130,000 clones listed, 77% were seen once. The sequencing sample was made of PBMCs. The receptors shown here come from a male donor in good health and CMV-seronegative. Each CDR3 is given with its conserved first and last residue. D genes are given only for firm matches. Clone size is given for some rows only: seen once, a few or many times, or a class if the clone is expanded.

len: 14; abundance: -; j_gene: TRBJ1-5; v_gene: TRBV7-9; d_gene: -; CDR3nt: TGTGCCAGCACCGCGCTCGGGGGGCATCAGCCCCAGCATTTT; CDR3aa: CASTALGGHQPQHF
len: 15; abundance: -; j_gene: TRBJ1-4; v_gene: TRBV19; d_gene: -; CDR3nt: TGTGCCAGTAGTATCACCCCGGGAACTAATGAAAAACTGTTTTTT; CDR3aa: CASSITPGTNEKLFF
len: 13; abundance: -; j_gene: TRBJ2-5; v_gene: TRBV6-6; d_gene: -; CDR3nt: TGTGCCAGCAGTGCGCAGGGGCGCGAGACCCAGTACTTC; CDR3aa: CASSAQGRETQYF
len: 17; abundance: -; j_gene: TRBJ2-3; v_gene: TRBV19; d_gene: TRBD2; CDR3nt: TGTGCCAGTAGTATCCTAGCGGGAGCTTCTAGCACAGATACGCAGTATTTT; CDR3aa: CASSILAGASSTDTQYF
len: 16; abundance: -; j_gene: TRBJ2-7; v_gene: TRBV7-9; d_gene: -; CDR3nt: TGTGCCAGCAGCCTGGTTGGGGGCCAGGGATTTTACGAGCAGTACTTC; CDR3aa: CASSLVGGQGFYEQYF
len: 12; abundance: once; j_gene: TRBJ1-4; v_gene: TRBV7-9; d_gene: -; CDR3nt: TGTGCCAGCAGCCCTGACAGTGAAAAACTGTTTTTT; CDR3aa: CASSPDSEKLFF
len: 16; abundance: -; j_gene: TRBJ2-1; v_gene: TRBV11-2; d_gene: TRBD2; CDR3nt: TGTGCCAGCAGCTTAGTGGCTAGCGGGGTGTACAATGAGCAGTTCTTC; CDR3aa: CASSLVASGVYNEQFF
len: 14; abundance: -; j_gene: TRBJ2-1; v_gene: TRBV2; d_gene: TRBD2; CDR3nt: TGTGCCAGCAGTGAAGGGGCTAGCGGGAGTCGGCTGTTCTTC; CDR3aa: CASSEGASGSRLFF
len: 18; abundance: -; j_gene: TRBJ2-6; v_gene: TRBV7-3; d_gene: TRBD2; CDR3nt: TGTGCCAGCAGCCTCAGGGGCGGGGGGGCCTCTGGGGCCAACGTCCTGACTTTC; CDR3aa: CASSLRGGGASGANVLTF
len: 15; abundance: once; j_gene: TRBJ2-7; v_gene: TRBV6-5; d_gene: TRBD1; CDR3nt: TGTGCCAGCAGAACAACCGGGACAGGGATAAACGAGCAGTACTTC; CDR3aa: CASRTTGTGINEQYF
len: 17; abundance: few; j_gene: TRBJ2-7; v_gene: TRBV5-4; d_gene: TRBD1; CDR3nt: TGTGCCAGCAGCTTGGGCGGAGGTGGGACAGGGGCATGGGAGCAGTACTTC; CDR3aa: CASSLGGGGTGAWEQYF
len: 15; abundance: -; j_gene: TRBJ2-1; v_gene: TRBV7-2; d_gene: TRBD1; CDR3nt: TGTGCCAGCAGCTCACCGGGACAGGGATCAAATGAGCAGTTCTTC; CDR3aa: CASSSPGQGSNEQFF
len: 16; abundance: -; j_gene: TRBJ1-1; v_gene: TRBV25-1; d_gene: -; CDR3nt: TGTGCCAGCACGGGGGGGCGGAGGTCGGGGAACACTGAAGCTTTCTTT; CDR3aa: CASTGGRRSGNTEAFF
len: 15; abundance: -; j_gene: TRBJ2-5; v_gene: TRBV5-1; d_gene: TRBD1; CDR3nt: TGCGCCAGCAGTCAGGGACAGGGATTTTTAGAGACCCAGTACTTC; CDR3aa: CASSQGQGFLETQYF
len: 13; abundance: once; j_gene: TRBJ2-4; v_gene: TRBV19; d_gene: TRBD1; CDR3nt: TGTGCCAGTACGGACAGGCATCAAAACAGTCAGTACTTC; CDR3aa: CASTDRHQNSQYF
len: 12; abundance: few; j_gene: TRBJ2-3; v_gene: TRBV28; d_gene: -; CDR3nt: TGTGCCAGCAGCCTCCCCACAGATACGCAGTATTTT; CDR3aa: CASSLPTDTQYF